The rows below give T cell receptor beta chains drawn from one sample of a study of control samples from healthy donors and cancer patients. Assay used: immunoSEQ multiplex PCR; TCRdb lists only in-frame clones, some missing. The sample has over 100,000 clones, more than 90% seen once. Source material: blood. These receptors were taken from a man between 18 and 35 years old in good health. Both conserved end residues are part of each CDR3. A D gene is named only where the DNA matches it firmly. Some rows have no size entry. The others give once, few or many, or a class for an expanded clone.

CDR3aa	CDR3nt	j_gene	v_gene	d_gene	abundance
CASNGQGVYGYTF	TGTGCCAGCAATGGACAGGGGGTGTATGGCTACACCTTC	TRBJ1-2	TRBV2	TRBD1	NA
CASSPLSPRLTNSPLHF	TGTGCCAGCAGTCCCCTTTCCCCCAGGTTGACTAATTCACCCCTCCACTTT	TRBJ1-6	TRBV28	NA	NA
CASSPGQGADQPQHF	TGTGCCAGCAGCCCAGGACAGGGGGCGGATCAGCCCCAGCATTTT	TRBJ1-5	TRBV7-9	TRBD1	NA
CASNHRGRTYEQYF	TGTGCCAGCAACCACAGGGGGCGCACCTACGAGCAGTACTTC	TRBJ2-7	TRBV6-6	TRBD1	NA
CAIRDGIGYTF	TGTGCCATCAGGGATGGAATCGGCTACACCTTC	TRBJ1-2	TRBV10-3	NA	NA
CASSDPGSPRSYEQYF	TGTGCCAGTAGCGATCCAGGGTCACCTAGGTCCTACGAGCAGTACTTC	TRBJ2-7	TRBV19	NA	NA
CASSRSTQETQYF	TGTGCCAGCAGCCGTAGTACCCAAGAGACCCAGTACTTC	TRBJ2-5	TRBV5-4	NA	NA
CASSLAGTGNEKLFF	TGCGCCAGCAGCTTGGCGGGGACAGGGAATGAAAAACTGTTTTTT	TRBJ1-4	TRBV5-1	TRBD1	NA
CASHRGRDSPLHF	TGTGCCAGCCACAGGGGGCGGGATTCACCCCTCCACTTT	TRBJ1-6	TRBV6-5	TRBD1	few
CASRRQTGKSGRFFNQPQHF	TGCGCCAGCAGAAGACAGACAGGTAAGAGTGGTCGGTTTTTCAATCAGCCCCAGCATTTT	TRBJ1-5	TRBV10-2	NA	NA
CATKAGGGTDTQYF	TGTGCCACCAAAGCGGGGGGGGGCACAGATACGCAGTATTTT	TRBJ2-3	TRBV2	TRBD2	once
CASSGQTGGTLNEQFF	TGTGCCAGCAGTGGACAGACAGGGGGAACGCTCAATGAGCAGTTCTTC	TRBJ2-1	TRBV6-1	TRBD1	NA
CASSLDMTRGYGYTF	TGTGCCAGCAGCTTGGATATGACCCGCGGCTATGGCTACACCTTC	TRBJ1-2	TRBV5-5	NA	once
CAWSMGLAGSTDTQYF	TGTGCCTGGAGCATGGGACTAGCGGGGAGCACAGATACGCAGTATTTT	TRBJ2-3	TRBV30	TRBD2	once
CASSELRLASYEQYF	TGTGCCAGCAGTGAATTGAGGCTAGCGAGTTACGAGCAGTACTTC	TRBJ2-7	TRBV6-1	NA	NA
CASSPPRVVASYEHYF	TGTGCCAGCAGCCCCCCCCGCGTAGTGGCCTCCTACGAGCATTACTTC	TRBJ2-7	TRBV9	NA	NA
CAWSVEEGGGYGYTF	TGTGCCTGGAGTGTAGAGGAGGGCGGCGGCTATGGCTACACCTTC	TRBJ1-2	TRBV30	NA	NA
CASSHSRQGGGYTF	TGTGCCAGCAGCCATAGCCGACAGGGCGGTGGCTACACCTTC	TRBJ1-2	TRBV3-1/TRBV3-2	TRBD1	few
CASSVTGSSDTQYF	TGTGCCAGCAGCGTCACCGGTAGTTCAGATACGCAGTATTTT	TRBJ2-3	TRBV9	NA	NA
CASSRRGHTAGEQFF	TGTGCCAGCAGCCGCCGGGGCCATACTGCGGGTGAGCAGTTCTTC	TRBJ2-1	TRBV14	NA	NA
CASSPRLAGGYNEQFF	TGCGCCAGCAGCCCCAGACTAGCGGGGGGATACAATGAGCAGTTCTTC	TRBJ2-1	TRBV4-1	TRBD2	once
CAISEPRGTGELFF	TGTGCCATCAGTGAACCGAGGGGCACCGGGGAGCTGTTTTTT	TRBJ2-2	TRBV10-3	NA	once
CASSDRGKETQYF	TGTGCCAGCAGTGACAGGGGGAAAGAGACCCAGTACTTC	TRBJ2-5	TRBV6-4	NA	NA
CASSEFGLGVKGTEAFF	TGTGCCAGCAGTGAATTTGGACTCGGGGTAAAAGGTACTGAAGCTTTCTTT	TRBJ1-1	TRBV25-1	NA	NA
CASSYSTGPDTQYF	TGTGCCAGCAGTTACTCAACAGGGCCAGATACGCAGTATTTT	TRBJ2-3	TRBV6-2/TRBV6-3	NA	NA
CASSQYIRGEKLFF	TGTGCCAGCAGCCAGTATATCCGCGGGGAAAAACTGTTTTTT	TRBJ1-4	TRBV4-2	NA	NA
CASCRDRHSGNTIYF	TGTGCCAGTTGCCGGGACCGGCACTCTGGAAACACCATATATTTT	TRBJ1-3	TRBV6-5	NA	NA
CASSPSRNEQFF	TGTGCCAGCAGTCCCAGTCGGAATGAGCAGTTCTTC	TRBJ2-1	TRBV6-6	NA	NA
CASSPPISGANVLTF	TGTGCCAGCAGCCCCCCTATCTCTGGGGCCAACGTCCTGACTTTC	TRBJ2-6	TRBV2	NA	NA
CASSDGQPQHF	TGCGCCAGCAGTGACGGTCAGCCCCAGCATTTT	TRBJ1-5	TRBV10-1	NA	few
CASSPEETQYF	TGTGCCAGCAGTCCCGAAGAGACCCAGTACTTC	TRBJ2-5	TRBV2	NA	NA